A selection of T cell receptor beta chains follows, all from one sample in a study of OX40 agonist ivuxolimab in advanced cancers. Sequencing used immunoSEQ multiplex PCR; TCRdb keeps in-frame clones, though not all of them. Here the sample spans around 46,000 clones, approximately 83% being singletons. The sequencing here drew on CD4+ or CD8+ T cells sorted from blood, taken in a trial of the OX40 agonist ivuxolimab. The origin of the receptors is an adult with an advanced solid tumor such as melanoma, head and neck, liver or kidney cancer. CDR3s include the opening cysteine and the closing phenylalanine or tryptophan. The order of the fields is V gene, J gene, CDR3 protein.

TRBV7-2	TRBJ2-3	CASSLGGGSPSTDTQYF
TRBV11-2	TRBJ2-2	CASSWDRLNTGELFF
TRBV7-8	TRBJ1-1	CASSPNVGQGFEAFF
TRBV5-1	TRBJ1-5	CASRTGTGSNQPQHF
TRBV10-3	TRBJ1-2	CAIRSQGIYGYTF
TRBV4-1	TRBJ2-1	CASSSGTERDEQFF
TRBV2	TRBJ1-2	CAGSGTGGATAGYTF
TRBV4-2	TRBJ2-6	CASSQEPSGANVLTF
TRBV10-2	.	CASSAGQGVSVGETQYF
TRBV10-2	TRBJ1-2	CASSETIRSHYGYTF
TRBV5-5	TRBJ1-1	CASSSGRKDTEAFF
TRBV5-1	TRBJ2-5	CASSLSGTPVETQYF
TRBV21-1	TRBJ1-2	CASSKRQDYGYTF
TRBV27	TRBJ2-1	CASRGIKRKYNEQFF
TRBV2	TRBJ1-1	CASKYTVEAFF
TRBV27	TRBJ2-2	CASSSFGFGGRGGELFF
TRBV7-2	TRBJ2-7	CASSKKGGDPYEQYF
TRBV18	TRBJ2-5	CASSPTGFQETQYF
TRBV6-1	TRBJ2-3	CASRMGGSTDTQYF
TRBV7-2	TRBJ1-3	CASSSSSGNTIYF
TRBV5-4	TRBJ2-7	CASSPGRSPSYEQYF
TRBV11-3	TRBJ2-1	CASSSGTSGGVNEQFF
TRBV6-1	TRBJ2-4	CASSERVEAKNIQYF
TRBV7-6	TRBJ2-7	CASSLVYRDEQYF
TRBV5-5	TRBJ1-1	CASSLLEMNTEAFF
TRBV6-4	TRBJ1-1	CASSPSGDTEAFF
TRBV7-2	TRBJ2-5	CASSPGQGVQETQYF
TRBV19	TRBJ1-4	CASSSGTGAREKLFF
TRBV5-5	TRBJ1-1	CASSLAFRRENTEAFF
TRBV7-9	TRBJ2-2	CASSLVGLAGVLFF